The 23 T cell receptor beta chains below all came from one sample that was sequenced in a study of CXCR3-negative and CXCR3-positive naive CD8 T cells. The study, taken as a whole, reports: TRB CDR3 hydrophobicity was greater in CXCR3-positive naive cells than in CXCR3-negative naive cells.

TRB cDNA was prepared as libraries by UMI-labeled 5' RACE. TCRdb reprocessed the 5' RACE reads, with one entry per CDR3 protein and no DNA. The sample data list some 50,000 distinct CDR3 sequences. Their antigens are not known. What was sequenced was naive CXCR3+ CD8+ T cells from blood. This sample's subset: CD45RO-CCR7+CD27+CD95- naive CD8+ T cells expressing CXCR3 (TNR3+). The receptors stem from a human donor in good health. Some clones in this sample may be carry-over from other donors' samples.

The chain joins TRBV7-3 to TRBJ2-2; as DNA is missing, the TRBD1 call by TCRdb cannot be tested. Germline assignment: CDR1 SGHTA and CDR2 FQGTGA. This CDR3 is built from 15 residues. The CDR3 here is CASRSGTGHTGELFF.

The V call is TRBV28, the J call TRBJ1-1; TCRdb's assignment of TRBD1 cannot be checked, as there is no DNA. In germline, CDR1 is MDHEN, CDR2 SYDVKM. There are 14 residues in the CDR3. The CDR3 spells CASSPPGANTEAFF.

The V call is TRBV12-3 or TRBV12-4, the J call TRBJ2-3. CDR3 length equals 14 residues. The CDR3 reads CASSFFAVLDTQYF.

The chain carries TRBV6-5 and TRBJ2-7; lacking DNA, the TRBD2 call made by TCRdb goes unchecked. Germline V gene sequence: CDR1 MNHEY, CDR2 SVGAGI. The CDR3 has 19 amino acids. CDR3: CASSYGRPPGQASSYEQYF.

The chain carries TRBV2 and TRBJ2-3; the D call of TRBD1 rests on TCRdb alone, since no DNA is present to check it. The CDR3 runs to 17 residues. Germline V gives CDR1 SNHLY, CDR2 FYNNEI. The CDR3: CASSDGFRGRRTDTQYF.

CDR3 in amino acids: CASTQRGKGDYEQYF. V usage is TRBV25-1 and J usage is TRBJ2-7; TCRdb reports TRBD1, a call that lacks DNA to check it against. Germline V gene lookup returns CDR1 MGHDK and CDR2 SYGVNS. The CDR3 loop spans 15 amino acids.

The chain uses TRBV4-3 and TRBJ2-7. The CDR3 consists of 13 residues. Looked up from germline, CDR1 is LGHNA and CDR2 is YSLEER. The chain's CDR3 is CASSQGLAYEQYF.

This chain uses TRBV21-1 with TRBJ1-6. TRBV21-1 is listed as a pseudogene. This CDR3 is built from 16 residues. The CDR3 here is CASSKNCTADNSPLHF.

The V gene is TRBV4-3, the J gene TRBJ2-3. The CDR3 has 18 amino acids. Germline lookup yields CDR1 LGHNA and CDR2 YSLEER. CDR3 loop: CASSPEIGVGWNADTQYF.

The chain recombines TRBV10-2 with TRBJ2-2. The length of the CDR3 is 14 residues. The germline V gene has CDR1 WSHSY and CDR2 SAAADI. CDR3 in amino acids: CASSPLRSGGELFF.

The rearrangement uses TRBV19 and TRBJ2-1; TCRdb designates TRBD1, a call that cannot be tested without DNA. This CDR3 is 14 amino acids long. The germline V gene encodes CDR1 LNHDA and CDR2 SQIVND (reference sequence). The CDR3 loop is CASRDGQNLNEQFF.

The chain recombines TRBV6-5 with TRBJ1-1. CDR1 and CDR2 from the germline V gene are MNHEY and SVGAGI. The CDR3 runs to 11 residues. The CDR3: CASSYSGEAFF.

V usage is TRBV2 and J usage is TRBJ2-1; without DNA, the TCRdb call of TRBD1 cannot be checked. Per the germline V gene, CDR1 is SNHLY and CDR2 is FYNNEI. This CDR3 region has 18 residues. CDR3: CASSEALLTGDPWDEQFF.

The rearrangement links TRBV12-3 or TRBV12-4 to TRBJ2-1. The CDR3 extends over 12 amino acids. The CDR3 reads CASSITYNEQFF.

The chain couples TRBV29-1 to TRBJ1-1; TCRdb lists TRBD1, though no DNA is available to test this call. Germline V gives CDR1 SQVTM, CDR2 ANQGSEA. CDR3 length: 14 residues. CDR3 protein: CSVEDNRAYPEAFF.

The chain employs TRBV7-6 and TRBJ2-1. This CDR3 is 13 amino acids long. Germline values: CDR1 SGHVS, CDR2 FNYEAQ. CDR3: CASSLDSYNEQFF.

The CDR3: CASSKGGGGAYEQYF. The chain links TRBV21-1 to TRBJ2-7; checking the TCRdb D call of TRBD2 is not possible without DNA. TRBV21-1 is a pseudogene segment. The CDR3 length is 15 residues.

The CDR3 loop reads CASSPTAMNTEAFF. The rearrangement joins TRBV18 to TRBJ1-1. CDR3 size: 14 residues. The germline V gene has CDR1 KGHSH and CDR2 LQKENI.

The rearrangement uses TRBV7-2 and TRBJ2-3; the TRBD2 assignment by TCRdb is unverifiable without DNA. Germline assignment: CDR1 SGHTA and CDR2 FQGNSA. This CDR3 is 19 amino acids long. CDR3 residues: CASSLAPAREGWDTDTQYF.

The V call is TRBV5-1, the J call TRBJ2-1; TCRdb gives TRBD1 as the D gene, but with no DNA this cannot be confirmed. The CDR3 loop spans 15 amino acids. Germline CDR1 is SGHRS and CDR2 is YFSETQ. The CDR3: CASSLGQGAYNEQFF.

This chain joins TRBV6-4 and TRBJ2-5; the D call of TRBD2 rests on TCRdb alone, since no DNA is present to check it. Germline assignment: CDR1 MRHNA and CDR2 SNTAGT. This CDR3 comprises 13 residues. CDR3 sequence: CASLAGGQETQYF.

V usage is TRBV7-9 and J usage is TRBJ2-7; TCRdb reports TRBD1, a call that lacks DNA to check it against. This CDR3 has 14 amino acids. CDR1 is SEHNR and CDR2 is FQNEAQ in the germline V gene (reference sequence). The CDR3 protein is CASSPAGVMYEQYF.

The genes are TRBV20-1 and TRBJ2-7; TCRdb outputs TRBD2, but without DNA this stays unchecked. CDR1 and CDR2 from the germline V gene are DFQATT and SNEGSKA (reference sequence). The CDR3 extends over 11 amino acids. This chain's CDR3 is CSAENSREQYF.